The entry below gives a single TCR beta chain sequence along with its context. Assay: immunoSEQ multiplex PCR; the TCRdb copy retains only in-frame clones and omits some. Among around 230,000 clones, approximately 75% were seen once, and the ten largest hold around a tenth. The data are from a study of blood T cell repertoires in COVID-19. The sequence derives from a man aged 35 to 55 who had recovered from COVID-19. Material: PBMCs or T cells enriched from blood (not recorded which).

CDR3 nucleotide sequence: TGTGCCAGCAGTATCTCCCGGGACAGGGCCTACGAGCAGTACTTC. It encodes CASSISRDRAYEQYF. The chain recombines TRBV27 with TRBJ2-7; 9 positions match TRBD1. The length of the CDR3 is 15 residues. Looked up from germline, CDR1 is MNHEY and CDR2 is SMNVEV (reference sequence). Trimming took 5 bases from V and 2 from J; bases not matched to a gene: 7.